This TCR beta chain comes out of a study of T cell responses to AZD1222 COVID-19 vaccine. CDR3 length: 16 residues. Trimming took 1 base from V and 4 from J; bases not matched to a gene: 5. Germline V gene data show CDR1 as SEHNR and CDR2 as FQNEAQ (reference sequence). Of note for this clone: Its antigen is undetermined.

Regarding the study as a whole: It was only 6 or 7 AZD1222 recipients who were seropositive at baseline. There were mostly white British donors and more females than males, and clonal diversity was possibly underestimated.

Sequencing used immunoSEQ multiplex PCR; TCRdb keeps in-frame clones, though not all of them. The sample lists roughly 130,000 clones, roughly 90% occurring once. The sample here was peripheral blood, taken on day 0 of AZD1222 vaccination. This TCR derives from an adult in good health. This chain links TRBV7-9 with TRBJ1-5; 9 nucleotides match TRBD1. The CDR3 sequence is CASSLGTGQGNQPQHF. The DNA of the CDR3 is TGTGCCAGCAGCTTAGGGACCGGACAGGGGAATCAGCCCCAGCATTTT.